Below are 22 T cell receptor beta chains sequenced from a single sample in a study of siplizumab effects on memory and regulatory T cells. Produced via immunoSEQ multiplex PCR; TCRdb's table is partial and in-frame only. The sample consists of more than 90,000 clones, about 90% of them appearing once. The sample consisted of non-Treg CD4+ T cells sorted from blood. All receptors come from a human donor in good health.

The chain recombines TRBV2 with TRBJ2-6; D ambiguous. Germline lookup yields CDR1 SNHLY and CDR2 FYNNEI. The CDR3 totals 15 residues. V gave up 0 bases and J gave up 2 bases, with 5 bases separating them. CDR3 amino acids: CASSEALTGANVLTF. The CDR3 bases are TGTGCCAGCAGTGAAGCCTTGACTGGGGCCAACGTCCTGACTTTC.

The chain links TRBV12-5 to TRBJ2-4; D gene ambiguous. Germline lookup yields CDR1 LGHNT and CDR2 FRNRAP. V dropped 5 bases and J dropped 6 bases, with 5 bases sitting between them. The CDR3 extends over 11 amino acids. The CDR3 here is CASGTGNIQYF. CDR3 nucleotides: TGTGCTAGTGGTACCGGAAACATTCAGTACTTC.

V and J are TRBV11-3 and TRBJ2-7; TRBD1 aligns across 7 bases. With V trimmed by 4 bases and J by 0 bases, 6 bases remained unmatched. The CDR3 has 15 residues. The germline V gene has CDR1 SGHNT and CDR2 YENEEA. This CDR3 is CASSSTRTGSYEQYF. Written as DNA, the CDR3 is TGTGCCAGCAGCTCCACCCGGACAGGCTCCTACGAGCAGTACTTC.

The chain joins TRBV6-1 to TRBJ1-2, with 11 bases aligning to TRBD1. V shed 4 bases, J shed 2 bases, and the junction held 9 bases outside the gene matches. CDR1 and CDR2 (germline): MNHNS, SASEGT. The CDR3 sequence is 17 residues long. DNA for the CDR3: TGTGCCAGCAGTGCAATGGACAGGGGGCCTGGGAACTATGGCTACACCTTC. Residues: CASSAMDRGPGNYGYTF.

The chain uses TRBV19 and TRBJ2-4; perhaps TRBD1 as D (6 bases). Germline V gene sequence: CDR1 LNHDA, CDR2 SQIVND (reference sequence). The CDR3 runs to 16 residues. V was pared by 7 bases and J by 0 bases, with 16 bases between. The DNA of the CDR3 is TGTGCCAGTACCCCGAAGGGACATCAAGCCAAAAACATTCAGTACTTC. Its protein product is CASTPKGHQAKNIQYF.

The J gene is TRBJ2-5, the V gene TRBV27; a weak D match, TRBD1 (5 bases). The CDR3 is made up of 14 amino acids. Germline V lookup: CDR1 MNHEY, CDR2 SMNVEV (reference sequence). The V end was cut by 9 bases, the J end by 2 bases, with 16 bases between. CDR3 in DNA: TGTGCCAGACGTGGGGCAGAACTTCAAGAGACCCAGTACTTC. This gives the protein CARRGAELQETQYF.

The chain recombines TRBV5-1 with TRBJ2-7; 11 bases match TRBD1. Per germline, CDR1 SGHRS and CDR2 YFSETQ. V trimming: 4 bases; J trimming: 4 bases; junction bases outside the gene matches: 16. The CDR3 is 18 amino acids. The CDR3 nucleotides read TGCGCCAGCAGCCCAGGACAGGGGGCATGGCGGGAGCGGTACGAGCAGTACTTC. This codes for CASSPGQGAWRERYEQYF. Complete variable domain (other parts from reference TRBV5-1 and TRBJ2-7): KAGVTQTPRYLIKTRGQQVTLSCSPISGHRSVSWYQQTPGQGLQFLFEYFSETQRNKGNFPGRFSGRQFSNSRSEMNVSTLELGDSALYLCASSPGQGAWRERYEQYFGPGTRLTVT.

The chain has TRBV14 and TRBJ1-2; D call uncertain. This CDR3 is built from 14 residues. V gave up 1 base and J gave up 4 bases, with 10 bases separating them. Germline V lookup: CDR1 SGHDN, CDR2 FVKESK. The CDR3 DNA sequence: TGTGCCAGCAGCCAAGTGAAGGGCGGCTATGGCTACACCTTC. Its protein is CASSQVKGGYGYTF.

This sequence joins TRBV11-3 and TRBJ2-7; D is undetermined. V dropped 0 bases and J dropped 0 bases, with 9 bases sitting between them. CDR1 SGHNT and CDR2 YENEEA come from the germline V gene. The CDR3 extends over 15 amino acids. In DNA, the CDR3 is TGTGCCAGCAGCTTAGAAGGGTTTCTCTCCTACGAGCAGTACTTC. Its protein is CASSLEGFLSYEQYF.

The rearrangement joins TRBV30 to TRBJ2-3; TRBD1 aligns across 8 bases. This CDR3 is 16 amino acids long. The junction had 13 bases not matched to a gene; V was cut back by 3 bases and J by 5 bases. Germline V gene sequence: CDR1 GTSNPN, CDR2 SVGIG (reference sequence). The CDR3 sequence is CAWSALGGQVLDTQYF. CDR3 in DNA: TGTGCCTGGAGCGCGCTGGGGGGACAGGTTTTAGATACGCAGTATTTT.

This chain joins TRBV25-1 and TRBJ1-1; no reliable D call. Germline lookup yields CDR1 MGHDK and CDR2 SYGVNS. V was shortened by 5 bases and J by 1 base, with 2 bases between the two germline ends. The CDR3 runs to 11 residues. CDR3 coding DNA: TGTGCCAGCAGTTGGAACACTGAAGCTTTCTTT. As protein: CASSWNTEAFF.

The chain has TRBV5-6 and TRBJ2-2; TRBD2 matches 11 bases. CDR3 size: 17 residues. V lost 6 bases, J lost 5 bases, and 12 bases stayed unmatched. Germline V gene data show CDR1 as SGHDT and CDR2 as YYEEEE. The chain's CDR3 is CASTPGLAALETGELFF. The CDR3 DNA follows: TGTGCCAGCACCCCGGGACTAGCGGCATTAGAGACCGGGGAGCTGTTTTTT. Full variable domain (missing parts from reference TRBV5-6 and TRBJ2-2): DAGVTQSPTHLIKTRGQQVTLRCSPKSGHDTVSWYQQALGQGPQFIFQYYEEEERQRGNFPDRFSGHQFPNYSSELNVNALLLGDSALYLCASTPGLAALETGELFFGEGSRLTVL.

This sequence joins TRBV7-9 and TRBJ1-1; possible D gene TRBD1, 6 bases. Germline values: CDR1 SEHNR, CDR2 FQNEAQ (reference sequence). The V end was cut by 2 bases, the J end by 2 bases, with 18 bases between. The CDR3 contains 17 residues. The CDR3 DNA reads TGTGCCAGCAGCTTACAACGAATGACAGGATTAAACACTGAAGCTTTCTTT. It encodes CASSLQRMTGLNTEAFF.

The CDR3 loop is CAWRPANSPLHF. The CDR3 DNA reads as TGTGCCTGGAGGCCCGCCAATTCACCCCTCCACTTT. V is TRBV30 and J is TRBJ1-6, with D hard to call. Germline loops: CDR1 GTSNPN, CDR2 SVGIG (reference sequence). This CDR3 comprises 12 residues. Trimming stripped 3 bases from V and 7 bases from J, with 7 bases between.

This sequence joins TRBV5-1 and TRBJ2-5, with D tentatively TRBD1 (5 bases). The ends were cut back, 3 bases at V and 4 bases at J, with 13 bases in the middle. The CDR3 has 14 amino acids. Germline V lookup: CDR1 SGHRS, CDR2 YFSETQ. The CDR3 spells CASSWPGLGETQYF. DNA of the CDR3: TGCGCCAGCAGCTGGCCAGGGTTGGGAGAGACCCAGTACTTC.

A single count supports this clone. The gene calls are TRBV4-2 and TRBJ1-4; D is unresolved. Trimming pared 2 bases from V and 3 bases from J, leaving 10 bases between. The germline gives CDR1 LGHNA, CDR2 YNFKEQ. The CDR3 is 15 amino acids. CDR3: CASSQRSGPNEKLFF. CDR3 DNA: TGTGCCAGCAGCCAAAGGTCAGGCCCTAATGAAAAACTGTTTTTT.

The gene calls are TRBV7-3 and TRBJ2-3, with 11 bases that match TRBD2. The length of the CDR3 is 15 residues. Looked up from germline, CDR1 is SGHTA and CDR2 is FQGTGA. After removal of 5 bases from V and 4 bases from J, the junction contained 5 bases not matched to a gene. CDR3 sequence reads: CASSPSGRISDTQYF. The CDR3 DNA follows: TGTGCCAGCAGCCCTAGCGGGAGGATCTCAGATACGCAGTATTTT.

The rearrangement uses TRBV29-1 and TRBJ2-3; 11 bases line up with TRBD1. After removal of 6 bases from V and 3 bases from J, the junction contained 5 bases not matched to a gene. The CDR3 has 14 residues. Looked up from germline, CDR1 is SQVTM and CDR2 is ANQGSEA. The chain's CDR3 is CSVTGTGGTDTQYF. The CDR3, as DNA: TGCAGCGTCACCGGGACAGGGGGGACAGATACGCAGTATTTT.

The chain has TRBV6-1 and TRBJ2-3; 8 bases match TRBD2. V was clipped by 6 bases and J by 4 bases; unmatched bases: 0. This CDR3 comprises 12 residues. The germline V gene encodes CDR1 MNHNS and CDR2 SASEGT. The CDR3 sequence: CASRTSADTQYF. The CDR3, as DNA: TGTGCCAGCAGGACTAGCGCAGATACGCAGTATTTT.

Regarding this clone: This same CDR3 is encoded by further DNA sequences in the sample. This sequence joins TRBV5-1 and TRBJ2-3; D possibly corresponds to TRBD2 (6 bases). V shed 2 bases and J shed 6 bases, with 10 bases lying between them. Germline loops: CDR1 SGHRS, CDR2 YFSETQ. The CDR3 loop spans 13 amino acids. CDR3 DNA: TGCGCCAGCAGCTTCCCGGGAGAGGATACGCAGTATTTT. This gives the protein CASSFPGEDTQYF.

The chain links TRBV19 to TRBJ1-4; D unresolved. CDR3 length: 16 residues. CDR1 and CDR2 (germline): LNHDA, SQIVND (reference sequence). Trimming left V 5 bases short and J 5 bases short, with 18 bases between. CDR3 nucleotide sequence: TGTGCCAGTAGTCGCCCCGCGGTGCAGAGGAATGAAAAACTGTTTTTT. Translated, it gives CASSRPAVQRNEKLFF.

This clone has just one count. V gene TRBV18 combines with J gene TRBJ1-4; D gene uncertain. CDR1 is KGHSH and CDR2 is LQKENI in the germline V gene. The CDR3 loop spans 13 amino acids. Trimming took 2 bases from V and 7 from J, leaving 8 bases between them. CDR3 in DNA: TGTGCCAGCTCACCAGGGCGGGGTGAAAAACTGTTTTTT. Protein product: CASSPGRGEKLFF.